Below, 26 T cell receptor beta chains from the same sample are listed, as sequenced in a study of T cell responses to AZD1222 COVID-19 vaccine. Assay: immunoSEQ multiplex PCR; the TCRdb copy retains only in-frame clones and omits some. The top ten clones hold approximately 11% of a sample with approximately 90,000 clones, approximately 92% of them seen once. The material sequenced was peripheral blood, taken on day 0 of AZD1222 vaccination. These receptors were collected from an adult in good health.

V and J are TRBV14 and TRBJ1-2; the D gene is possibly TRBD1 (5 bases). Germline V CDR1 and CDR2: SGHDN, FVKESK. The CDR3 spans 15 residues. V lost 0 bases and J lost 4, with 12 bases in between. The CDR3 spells CASSQEPGPLYGYTF. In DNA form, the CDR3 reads TGTGCCAGCAGCCAAGAACCGGGACCTCTCTATGGCTACACCTTC.

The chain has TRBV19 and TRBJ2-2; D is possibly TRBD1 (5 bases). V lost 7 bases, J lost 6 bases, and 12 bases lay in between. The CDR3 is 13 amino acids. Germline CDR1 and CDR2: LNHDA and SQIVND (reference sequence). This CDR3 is CASTIDRSGELFF. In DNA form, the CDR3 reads TGTGCCAGTACTATTGACAGATCCGGGGAGCTGTTTTTT.

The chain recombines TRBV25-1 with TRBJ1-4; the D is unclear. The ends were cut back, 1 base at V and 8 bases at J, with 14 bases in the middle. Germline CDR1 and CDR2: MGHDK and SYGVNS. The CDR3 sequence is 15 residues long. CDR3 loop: CASSEWVGSWEKLFF. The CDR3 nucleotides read TGTGCCAGCAGTGAATGGGTGGGTTCGTGGGAAAAACTGTTTTTT.

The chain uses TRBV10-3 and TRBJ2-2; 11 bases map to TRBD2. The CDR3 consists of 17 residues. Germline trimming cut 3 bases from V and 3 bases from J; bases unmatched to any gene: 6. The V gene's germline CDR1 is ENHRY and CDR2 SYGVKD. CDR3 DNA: TGTGCCATCAGTGATGCTAGCGGGGGGTTTTACACCGGGGAGCTGTTTTTT. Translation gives CAISDASGGFYTGELFF.

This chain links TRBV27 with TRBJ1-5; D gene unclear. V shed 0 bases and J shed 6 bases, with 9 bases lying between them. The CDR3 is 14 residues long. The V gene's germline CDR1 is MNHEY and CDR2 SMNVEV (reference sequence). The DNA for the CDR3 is TGTGCCAGCAGTTTATCAGGGTTAGGTCAGCCCCAGCATTTT. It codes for CASSLSGLGQPQHF.

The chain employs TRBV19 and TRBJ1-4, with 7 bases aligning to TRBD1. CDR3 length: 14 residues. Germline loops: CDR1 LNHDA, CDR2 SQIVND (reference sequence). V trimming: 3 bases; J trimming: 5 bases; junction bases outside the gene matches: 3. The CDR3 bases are TGTGCCAGTAGTATCCAACAGGGGAATGAAAAACTGTTTTTT. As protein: CASSIQQGNEKLFF.

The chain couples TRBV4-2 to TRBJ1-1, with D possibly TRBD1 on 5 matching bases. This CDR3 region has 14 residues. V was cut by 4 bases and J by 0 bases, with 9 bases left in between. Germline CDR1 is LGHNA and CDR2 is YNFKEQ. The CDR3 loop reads CASSPDKVNTEAFF. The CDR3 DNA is TGTGCCAGCAGCCCGGACAAGGTGAACACTGAAGCTTTCTTT.

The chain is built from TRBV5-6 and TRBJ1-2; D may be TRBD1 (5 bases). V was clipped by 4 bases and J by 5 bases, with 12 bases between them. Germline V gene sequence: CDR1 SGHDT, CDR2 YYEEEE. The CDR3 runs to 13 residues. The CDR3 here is CASSATVDYGYTF. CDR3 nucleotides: TGTGCCAGCAGCGCGACAGTGGATTATGGCTACACCTTC. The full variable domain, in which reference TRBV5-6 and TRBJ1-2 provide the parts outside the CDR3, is DAGVTQSPTHLIKTRGQQVTLRCSPKSGHDTVSWYQQALGQGPQFIFQYYEEEERQRGNFPDRFSGHQFPNYSSELNVNALLLGDSALYLCASSATVDYGYTFGSGTRLTVV.

The DNA for the CDR3 is TGTGCCAGCAGCCTCCCGAGAGGTCCCGCTTTCTTT. Translation: CASSLPRGPAFF. This rearrangement joins TRBV14 to TRBJ1-1, with unresolved D. CDR3 length: 12 amino acids. V dropped 4 bases and J dropped 11 bases, with 14 bases sitting between them. Germline assignment: CDR1 SGHDN and CDR2 FVKESK.

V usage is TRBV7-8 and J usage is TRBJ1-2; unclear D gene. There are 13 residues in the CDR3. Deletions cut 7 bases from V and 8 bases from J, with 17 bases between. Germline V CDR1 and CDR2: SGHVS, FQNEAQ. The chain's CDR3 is CASTRAGKYGYTF. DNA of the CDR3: TGTGCCAGCACCCGGGCTGGAAAGTACGGCTACACCTTC.

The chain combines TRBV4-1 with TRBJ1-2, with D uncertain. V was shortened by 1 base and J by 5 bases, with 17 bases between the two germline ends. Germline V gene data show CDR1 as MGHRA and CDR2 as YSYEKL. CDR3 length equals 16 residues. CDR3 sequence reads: CASSQGEAPGRYGYTF. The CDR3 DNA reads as TGCGCCAGCAGCCAAGGGGAGGCTCCAGGAAGATATGGCTACACCTTC.

The CDR3 DNA reads as TGCGCCAGCAGCCAAGATAGGGGGGCCTGGGAGACCCAGTACTTC. Amino acid sequence: CASSQDRGAWETQYF. The chain links TRBV4-3 to TRBJ2-5, with D possibly being TRBD1 or TRBD2 (6 bases each). The CDR3 is made up of 15 amino acids. CDR1 and CDR2 (germline): LGHNA, YSLEER. The V end was cut by 0 bases, the J end by 5 bases, with 13 bases between.

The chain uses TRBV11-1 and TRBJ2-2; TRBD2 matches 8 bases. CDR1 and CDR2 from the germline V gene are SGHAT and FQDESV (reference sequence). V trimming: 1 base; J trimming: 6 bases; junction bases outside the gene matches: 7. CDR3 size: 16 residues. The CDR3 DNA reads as TGTGCCAGCAGCTTAGAGAGCGGGAGTCGGGCCGGGGAGCTGTTTTTT. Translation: CASSLESGSRAGELFF.

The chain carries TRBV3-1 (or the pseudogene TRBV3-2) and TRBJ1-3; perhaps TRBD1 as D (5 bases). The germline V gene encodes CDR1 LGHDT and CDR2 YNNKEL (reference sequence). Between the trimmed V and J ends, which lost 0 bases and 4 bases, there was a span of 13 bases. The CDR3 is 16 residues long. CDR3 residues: CASSQDYGAGGNTIYF. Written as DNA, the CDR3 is TGTGCCAGCAGCCAAGATTACGGGGCAGGGGGAAACACCATATATTTT.

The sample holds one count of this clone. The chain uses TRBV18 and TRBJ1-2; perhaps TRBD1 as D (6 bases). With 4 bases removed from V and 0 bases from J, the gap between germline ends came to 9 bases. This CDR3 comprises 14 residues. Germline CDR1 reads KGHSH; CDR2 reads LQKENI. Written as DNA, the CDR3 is TGTGCCAGCTCACAGGGACAAGCTAACTATGGCTACACCTTC. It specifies CASSQGQANYGYTF.

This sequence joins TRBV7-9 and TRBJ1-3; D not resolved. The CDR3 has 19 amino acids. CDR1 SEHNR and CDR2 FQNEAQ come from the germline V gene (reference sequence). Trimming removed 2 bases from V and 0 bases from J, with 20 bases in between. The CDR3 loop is CASSLPGSTPLISGNTIYF. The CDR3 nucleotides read TGTGCCAGCAGCTTACCGGGGTCCACCCCACTAATCTCTGGAAACACCATATATTTT.

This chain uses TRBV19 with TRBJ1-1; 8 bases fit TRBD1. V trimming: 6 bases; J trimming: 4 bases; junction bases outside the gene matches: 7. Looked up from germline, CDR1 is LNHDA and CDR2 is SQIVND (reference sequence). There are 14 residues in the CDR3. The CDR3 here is CASSDQGAATEAFF. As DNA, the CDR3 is TGTGCCAGTAGCGATCAGGGGGCCGCCACTGAAGCTTTCTTT.

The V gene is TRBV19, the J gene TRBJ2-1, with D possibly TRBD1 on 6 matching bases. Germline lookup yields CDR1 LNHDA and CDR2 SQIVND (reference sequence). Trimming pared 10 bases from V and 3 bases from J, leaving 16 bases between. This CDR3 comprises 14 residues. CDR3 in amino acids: CATARQVDYNEQFF. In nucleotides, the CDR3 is TGTGCCACCGCTAGACAGGTGGACTACAATGAGCAGTTCTTC.

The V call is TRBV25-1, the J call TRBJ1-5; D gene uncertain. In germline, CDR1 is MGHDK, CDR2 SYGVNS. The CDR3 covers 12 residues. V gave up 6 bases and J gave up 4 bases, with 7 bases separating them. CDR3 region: CASRSGNQPQHF. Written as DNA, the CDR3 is TGTGCCAGCAGGAGTGGTAATCAGCCCCAGCATTTT.

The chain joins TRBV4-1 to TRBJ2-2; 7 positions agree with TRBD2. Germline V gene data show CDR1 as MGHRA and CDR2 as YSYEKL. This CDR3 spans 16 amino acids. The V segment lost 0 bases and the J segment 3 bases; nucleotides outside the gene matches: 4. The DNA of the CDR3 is TGCGCCAGCAGCCAAGATCCGGGAGGCCACACCGGGGAGCTGTTTTTT. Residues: CASSQDPGGHTGELFF.

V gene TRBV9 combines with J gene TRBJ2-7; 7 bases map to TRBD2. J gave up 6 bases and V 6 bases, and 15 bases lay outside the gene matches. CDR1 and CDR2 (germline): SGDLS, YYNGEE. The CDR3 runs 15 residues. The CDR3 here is CASTYRDYEGGEQYF. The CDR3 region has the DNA TGTGCCAGCACCTACCGGGACTATGAGGGCGGCGAGCAGTACTTC.

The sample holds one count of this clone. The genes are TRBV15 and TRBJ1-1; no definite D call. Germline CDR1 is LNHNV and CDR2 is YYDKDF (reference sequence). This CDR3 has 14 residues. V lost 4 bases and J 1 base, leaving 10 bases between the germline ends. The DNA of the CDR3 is TGTGCCACCAGCAAACGGGGAAGGAACACTGAAGCTTTCTTT. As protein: CATSKRGRNTEAFF.

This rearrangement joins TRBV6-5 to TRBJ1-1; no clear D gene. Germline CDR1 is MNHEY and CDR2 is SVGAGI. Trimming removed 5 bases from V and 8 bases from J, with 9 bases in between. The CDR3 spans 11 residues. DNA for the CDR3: TGTGCCAGCAGTCCCGGCGGAGAAGCTTTCTTT. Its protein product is CASSPGGEAFF.

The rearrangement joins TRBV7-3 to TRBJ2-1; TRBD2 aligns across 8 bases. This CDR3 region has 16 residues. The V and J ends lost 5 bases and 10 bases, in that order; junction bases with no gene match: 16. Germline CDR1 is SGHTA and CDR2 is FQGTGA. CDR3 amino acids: CASSPGGGGRGGEQFF. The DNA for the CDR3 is TGTGCCAGCAGCCCGGGAGGCGGGGGGCGAGGAGGGGAGCAGTTCTTC.

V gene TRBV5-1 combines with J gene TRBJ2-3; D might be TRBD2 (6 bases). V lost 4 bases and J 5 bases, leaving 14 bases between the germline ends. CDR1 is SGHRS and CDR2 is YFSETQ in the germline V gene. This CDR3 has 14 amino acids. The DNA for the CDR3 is TGCGCCAGCAGCGGTCTAGCGCAGAAAGATACGCAGTATTTT. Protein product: CASSGLAQKDTQYF. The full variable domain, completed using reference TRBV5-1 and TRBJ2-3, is KAGVTQTPRYLIKTRGQQVTLSCSPISGHRSVSWYQQTPGQGLQFLFEYFSETQRNKGNFPGRFSGRQFSNSRSEMNVSTLELGDSALYLCASSGLAQKDTQYFGPGTRLTVL.

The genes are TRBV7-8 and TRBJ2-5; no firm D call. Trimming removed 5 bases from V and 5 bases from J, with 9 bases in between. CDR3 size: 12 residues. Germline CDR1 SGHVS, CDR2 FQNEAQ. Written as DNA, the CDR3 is TGTGCCAGCAGCCCGGCCCTTGAGACCCAGTACTTC. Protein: CASSPALETQYF.